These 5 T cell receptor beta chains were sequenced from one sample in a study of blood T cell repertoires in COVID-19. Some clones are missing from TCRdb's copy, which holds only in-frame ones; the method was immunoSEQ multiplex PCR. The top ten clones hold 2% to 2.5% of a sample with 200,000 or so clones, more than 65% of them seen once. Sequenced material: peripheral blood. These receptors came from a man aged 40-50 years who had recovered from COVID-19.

CDR3 bases: TGTGCCAGCAGCCAAGACTGGGGGGAAGAGACCCAGTACTTC. It specifies CASSQDWGEETQYF. The chain is built from TRBV4-2 and TRBJ2-5; D is perhaps TRBD2 (6 bases). This CDR3 comprises 14 residues. Germline V gene data show CDR1 as LGHNA and CDR2 as YNFKEQ. Trimming left V 0 bases short and J 3 bases short, with 8 bases between.

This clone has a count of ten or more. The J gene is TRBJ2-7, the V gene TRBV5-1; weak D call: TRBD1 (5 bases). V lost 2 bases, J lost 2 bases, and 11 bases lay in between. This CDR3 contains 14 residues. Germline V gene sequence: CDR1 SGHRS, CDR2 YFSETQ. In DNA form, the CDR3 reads TGCGCCAGCAGCTTACAGGACGGCCCCTACGAGCAGTACTTC. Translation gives CASSLQDGPYEQYF.

CDR3 sequence reads: CASSYPRDRGLFLYGYTF. In nucleotides, the CDR3 is TGTGCCAGCAGTTACCCCCGGGACAGGGGGTTATTCCTCTATGGCTACACCTTC. The chain is built from TRBV6-2 or TRBV6-3 and TRBJ1-2; 11 bases agree with TRBD1. This CDR3 region has 18 residues. V lost 2 bases, J lost 4 bases, and 12 bases stayed unmatched. Germline CDR1 MNHEY, CDR2 SVGEGT.

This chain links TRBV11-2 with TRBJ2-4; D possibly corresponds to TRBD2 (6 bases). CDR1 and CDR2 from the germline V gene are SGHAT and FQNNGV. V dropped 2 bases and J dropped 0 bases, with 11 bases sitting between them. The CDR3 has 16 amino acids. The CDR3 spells CASSLYREVAKNIQYF. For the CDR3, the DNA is TGTGCCAGCAGCTTATATAGGGAGGTAGCCAAAAACATTCAGTACTTC.

CDR3 in DNA: TGTGCCAGCAGCCAGGGACAGGCTCAAGAGACCCAGTACTTC. Protein sequence: CASSQGQAQETQYF. The rearrangement uses TRBV3-1 (or the pseudogene TRBV3-2) and TRBJ2-5; 8 bases line up with TRBD1. Trimming removed 3 bases from V and 2 bases from J; junction bases left unmatched: 2. The CDR3 consists of 14 residues. Per the germline V gene, CDR1 is LGHDT and CDR2 is YNNKEL (reference sequence).